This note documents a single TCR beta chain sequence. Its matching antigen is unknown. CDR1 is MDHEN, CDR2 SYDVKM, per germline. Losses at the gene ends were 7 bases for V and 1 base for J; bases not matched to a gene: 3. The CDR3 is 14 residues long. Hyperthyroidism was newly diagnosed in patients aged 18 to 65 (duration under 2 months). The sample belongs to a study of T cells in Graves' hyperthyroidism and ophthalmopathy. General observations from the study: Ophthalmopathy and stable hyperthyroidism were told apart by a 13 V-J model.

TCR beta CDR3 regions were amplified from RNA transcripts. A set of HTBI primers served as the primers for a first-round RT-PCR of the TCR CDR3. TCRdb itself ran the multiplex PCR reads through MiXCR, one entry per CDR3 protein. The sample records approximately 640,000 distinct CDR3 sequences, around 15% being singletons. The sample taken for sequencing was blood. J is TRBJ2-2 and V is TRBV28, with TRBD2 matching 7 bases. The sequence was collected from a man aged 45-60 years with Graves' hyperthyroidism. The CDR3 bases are TGTGCCAGCATTCCGGGGGGGAACACCGGGGAGCTGTTTTTT. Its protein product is CASIPGGNTGELFF. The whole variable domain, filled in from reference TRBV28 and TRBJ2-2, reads DVKVTQSSRYLVKRTGEKVFLECVQDMDHENMFWYRQDPGLGLRLIYFSYDVKMKEKGDIPEGYSVSREKKERFSLILESASTNQTSMYLCASIPGGNTGELFFGEGSRLTVL.